The TCR beta chain described here comes from a study of blood T cell repertoires in COVID-19. Whole-study context: Nucleic acid was either cDNA or gDNA, and it came from T cells, B-cell-depleted T cells, or PBMCs.

Germline assignment: CDR1 LNHDA and CDR2 SQIVND (reference sequence). The V segment lost 3 bases and the J segment 3 bases; nucleotides outside the gene matches: 7. CDR3 size: 16 residues. Profiling relied on immunoSEQ multiplex PCR, and the TCRdb table lists in-frame clones only, not all of them. The data contain 150,000 to 200,000 clones, 80% to 85% of them singletons. The V call is TRBV19, the J call TRBJ1-5; 8 bases fit TRBD1. This sequence originates from a woman in her sixties or seventies with COVID-19, enrolled during active disease. The sequencing input was peripheral blood. The CDR3 DNA is TGTGCCAGTAGTATCATGAGACAGGGGATCAATCAGCCCCAGCATTTT. Protein sequence: CASSIMRQGINQPQHF.